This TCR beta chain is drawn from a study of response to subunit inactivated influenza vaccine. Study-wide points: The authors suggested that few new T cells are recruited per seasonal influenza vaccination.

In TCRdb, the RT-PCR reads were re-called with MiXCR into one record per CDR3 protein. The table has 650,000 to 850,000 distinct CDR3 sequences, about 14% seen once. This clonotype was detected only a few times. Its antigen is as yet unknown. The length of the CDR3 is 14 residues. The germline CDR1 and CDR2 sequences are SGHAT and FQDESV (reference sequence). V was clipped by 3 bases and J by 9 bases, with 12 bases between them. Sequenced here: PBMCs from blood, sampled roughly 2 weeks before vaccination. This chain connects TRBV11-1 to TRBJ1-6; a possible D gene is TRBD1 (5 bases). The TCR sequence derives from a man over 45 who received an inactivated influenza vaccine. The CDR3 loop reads CASSFSQGSSPLHF. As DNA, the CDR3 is TGTGCCAGCAGCTTTTCCCAGGGAAGTTCACCCCTCCACTTT.